This is a list of T cell receptor beta chains from one sample in a study of blood T cell repertoires in COVID-19. Repertoires were generated with immunoSEQ multiplex PCR, while TCRdb's copy carries only in-frame clones and drops some. The sample carries roughly 250,000 clones, around nine tenths recorded once. The sample taken for sequencing was PBMCs or T cells enriched from blood (not recorded which). The receptors stem from a woman between 45 and 65 years old who had recovered from COVID-19. Both conserved end residues are part of each CDR3. A D gene is named only where the DNA matches it firmly. Not all rows give a size; the values are once, few, many and, for expanded clones, a class.

d_call	clone_size	j_call	v_call	cdr3_nt	cdr3_aa
TRBD1	-	TRBJ2-5	TRBV2	TGTGCCAGCGGGGAGTTCAGGGGGGAGACCCAGTACTTC	CASGEFRGETQYF
-	few	TRBJ1-2	TRBV27	TGTGCCAGCAGTTTAGCGGCAGGGTATGGCTACACCTTC	CASSLAAGYGYTF
-	-	TRBJ2-1	TRBV3-1/TRBV3-2	TGTGCCAGCCGGCAGGGGCCGGGCAATGAGCAGTTCTTC	CASRQGPGNEQFF
-	-	TRBJ2-4	TRBV9	TGTGCCAGCAGCGTATCCATCGGACAGAAGAACATTCAGTACTTC	CASSVSIGQKNIQYF
-	-	TRBJ1-2	TRBV19	TGTGCCAGTGACATTGGACAGCATTATGGCTACACCTTC	CASDIGQHYGYTF
-	-	TRBJ1-6	TRBV30	TGTGCCTGGAGTCCCCCCGACAGAAATTCACCCCTCCACTTT	CAWSPPDRNSPLHF
TRBD1	-	TRBJ1-1	TRBV7-9	TGTGCCAGCAGCGCAGAGTGGACAGGGGAAGCTTTCTTT	CASSAEWTGEAFF
-	-	TRBJ2-7	TRBV28	TGTGCCAGCAGTTCGGGGAGCCGCTACGAGCAGTACTTC	CASSSGSRYEQYF
-	-	TRBJ1-3	TRBV6-5	TGTGCCACCATCCGCGTAGTATCTGGAAACACCATATATTTT	CATIRVVSGNTIYF
-	-	TRBJ2-6	TRBV4-3	TGCGCCAGCAGCCAAGACCAGTCAGTCTCTGGGGCCAACGTCCTGACTTTC	CASSQDQSVSGANVLTF
TRBD1	-	TRBJ1-4	TRBV19	TGTGCCAGTAGTACAGGGACAGGGGATTCGTTAAATGAAAAACTGTTTTTT	CASSTGTGDSLNEKLFF
TRBD1	-	TRBJ1-1	TRBV12-3/TRBV12-4	TGTGCCAGCAGAACAGGGGGGAGGTCTGAAGCTTTCTTT	CASRTGGRSEAFF
TRBD1	-	TRBJ1-2	TRBV5-4	TGTGCCAGCAGCTTGGCCGGGACAGGGGGGTATGGCTACACCTTC	CASSLAGTGGYGYTF
TRBD1	-	TRBJ1-6	TRBV5-5	TGTGCCAGCAGCTGGGGACAGGGGGGTTCACCCCTCCACTTT	CASSWGQGGSPLHF
TRBD2	-	TRBJ2-1	TRBV11-2	TGTGCCAGCAGCTTCGCCCTGCTAACTAGCGACTACAATGAGCAGTTCTTC	CASSFALLTSDYNEQFF
TRBD1	-	TRBJ2-2	TRBV27	TGTGCCAGCCGCTCGACAGGGGGTGGGACCGGGGAGCTGTTTTTT	CASRSTGGGTGELFF
TRBD1	few	TRBJ1-1	TRBV5-1	TGCGCCAGCAGCCGGGACAGGGGGCTTCGTTTGAGCACTGAAGCTTTCTTT	CASSRDRGLRLSTEAFF
-	once	TRBJ2-3	TRBV21-1	TGTGCCAGCAGCAAAAGGGGGAAGGGACAGGGCACAGATACGCAGTATTTT	CASSKRGKGQGTDTQYF
-	-	TRBJ1-3	TRBV4-1	TGCGCCAGCAGCCAAGGGACCAGGGTTTGGGGAGGAAACACCATATATTTT	CASSQGTRVWGGNTIYF
TRBD2	-	TRBJ2-1	TRBV5-1	TGCGCCAGCAGCGTCCGACTAGCGGGAGAATTCAGTGAGCAGTTCTTC	CASSVRLAGEFSEQFF
TRBD2	-	TRBJ2-2	TRBV5-5	TGTGCCAGCAGTCCACTAGCGGAAGCGAACACCGGGGAGCTGTTTTTT	CASSPLAEANTGELFF
TRBD1	-	TRBJ2-3	TRBV19	TGTGCCAGTAGTGACAGGGAGACAGATACGCAGTATTTT	CASSDRETDTQYF
-	-	TRBJ2-2	TRBV7-3	TGTGCCAGCAGCTTAAACCAGCAGGGCACCGGGGAGCTGTTTTTT	CASSLNQQGTGELFF
TRBD1	once	TRBJ2-2	TRBV29-1	TGCAGCGTGGGACAGGGGCCCCTCGCGAACACCGGGGAGCTGTTTTTT	CSVGQGPLANTGELFF
-	-	TRBJ1-2	TRBV18	TGTGCCAGCTCACCCCCGGGGGGCTATGGCTACACCTTC	CASSPPGGYGYTF
TRBD2	-	TRBJ2-1	TRBV19	TGTGCCAGTAGTACAGGACTAGCGGGAGCAGGGGAGCAGTTCTTC	CASSTGLAGAGEQFF
-	-	TRBJ2-3	TRBV28	TGTGCCAGCAATCCTATAAGAACCGGGGCAGATACGCAGTATTTT	CASNPIRTGADTQYF
-	-	TRBJ2-5	TRBV3-1/TRBV3-2	TGTGCCAGCAGCCAAGCGGGAATAGTGATGGAGACCCAGTACTTC	CASSQAGIVMETQYF
TRBD1	-	TRBJ1-2	TRBV12-3/TRBV12-4	TGTGCCAGCAGACCCACAGGGGCCTATGGCTACACCTTC	CASRPTGAYGYTF
TRBD2	few	TRBJ2-7	TRBV28	TGTGCCAGCAGGGTAGCGGGAGACGTATACGAGCAGTACTTC	CASRVAGDVYEQYF
TRBD1	-	TRBJ1-2	TRBV29-1	TGCAGCGTGGGCGGAGGGGGCGCTTTCAACTATGGCTACACCTTC	CSVGGGGAFNYGYTF
-	-	TRBJ2-3	TRBV5-6	TGTGCCAGCAGGACAGGTTGGACAGATACGCAGTATTTT	CASRTGWTDTQYF
-	-	TRBJ1-6	TRBV5-1	TGCGCCAGCAGCTTGGACGTTTGGAGCTCCTATAATTCACCCCTCCACTTT	CASSLDVWSSYNSPLHF
-	-	TRBJ2-1	TRBV9	TGTGCCAGCAGCCCAGGAGGGACAGTATACAATGAGCAGTTCTTC	CASSPGGTVYNEQFF
TRBD2	-	TRBJ2-5	TRBV19	TGTGCCAGTAGTACAGCGGGGTGGCAAGAGACCCAGTACTTC	CASSTAGWQETQYF
-	once	TRBJ2-1	TRBV9	TGTGCCAGCAGCGGATCGACTATTACCTACAATGAGCAGTTCTTC	CASSGSTITYNEQFF
-	once	TRBJ1-1	TRBV7-9	TGTGCCAGCAGTCGGGGGGCACACACTGAAGCTTTCTTT	CASSRGAHTEAFF
TRBD2	-	TRBJ2-4	TRBV30	TGTGCCTGGAGAACCCAGCGGGCGGGGGACATTCAGTACTTC	CAWRTQRAGDIQYF
TRBD2	once	TRBJ2-3	TRBV10-3	TGTGCCATCAGTGCAGGAGCGGGGCTAGGCAGCACAGATACGCAGTATTTT	CAISAGAGLGSTDTQYF
-	-	TRBJ2-7	TRBV6-5	TGTGCCAGCAGTCGCGGGATTGCCTACGAGCAGTACTTC	CASSRGIAYEQYF
TRBD1	-	TRBJ1-3	TRBV3-1/TRBV3-2	TGTGCCAGCAGCCCGGATGGGCTCAGGGGGTCTGGAAACACCATATATTTT	CASSPDGLRGSGNTIYF
-	once	TRBJ1-5	TRBV27	TGTGCCAGCAGAGGGGGGGCGACCAATCAGCCCCAGCATTTT	CASRGGATNQPQHF
-	-	TRBJ1-1	TRBV18	TGTGCCAGCTCACCTCTATCGGTGAACACTGAAGCTTTCTTT	CASSPLSVNTEAFF
TRBD1	once	TRBJ1-2	TRBV6-2/TRBV6-3	TGTGCCAGCAGTTACTCGGGGACAGTCTCACCCTATGGCTACACCTTC	CASSYSGTVSPYGYTF